The 6 T cell receptor beta chains listed next were all sequenced from one sample in a study of post-analysis software for immune sequencing data (dated by TCRdb to the mid-2010s). What the authors observed across the whole study: Roughly 5 TRBV segments, including TRBV5-6, TRBV5-1 and TRBV20-1, were significantly more frequent in patients than controls.

Receptor amplification or capture employed PCR. The data were produced on an Illumina HiSeq 2500. Unique molecular identifiers were incorporated into TCR beta cDNA libraries to reduce PCR and sequencing biases. The raw public data were reprocessed by TCRdb itself: fastp quality trimming at Q25, MiXCR clonotype calling, in-frame beta chains only. Rows are unified per CDR3 protein, each entry keeping the most common DNA and genes. Present in this sample are roughly 410,000 distinct CDR3 sequences, around a third of which were seen just once. In total, the top ten clones hold roughly 13% of the sample. For these TCRs, the target antigens are not known. Sequencing was carried out using blood. The origin of the receptors is a girl aged 5-17 years with multiple sclerosis.

This clonotype has just a few counts. This sequence joins TRBV4-1 and TRBJ2-3; TRBD2 agrees at 9 bases. Germline lookup yields CDR1 MGHRA and CDR2 YSYEKL. V was clipped by 1 base and J by 2 bases; unmatched bases: 7. CDR3 length equals 17 residues. The CDR3: CASSQVFLAGFTDTQYF. The DNA for the CDR3 is TGCGCCAGCAGCCAAGTCTTCCTAGCGGGATTCACAGATACGCAGTATTTT.

This clonotype has just a few counts. The genes are TRBV7-2 and TRBJ2-1; 10 positions match TRBD2. V lost 2 bases and J lost 10; bases outside the gene matches: 2. This CDR3 is built from 13 residues. Germline values: CDR1 SGHTA, CDR2 FQGNSA. The CDR3 protein is CASSLPGLAEQFF. CDR3 in DNA: TGTGCCAGCAGCTTACCGGGACTAGCGGAGCAGTTCTTC.

This clonotype was seen more than once but under ten times. This sequence joins TRBV29-1 and TRBJ2-4; TRBD1 aligns across 9 bases. Germline V CDR1 and CDR2: SQVTM, ANQGSEA. The CDR3 totals 14 residues. V was clipped by 7 bases and J by 7 bases; unmatched bases: 11. CDR3 sequence (DNA): TGCAGCGCGAAGGGGACAGGGTATAGGAACATTCAGTACTTC. This encodes CSAKGTGYRNIQYF.

This clonotype was seen a handful of times. V usage is TRBV7-6 and J usage is TRBJ2-5; 8 bases map to TRBD1. V was clipped by 0 bases and J by 7 bases; unmatched bases: 4. This CDR3 is built from 14 residues. The V gene's germline CDR1 is SGHVS and CDR2 FNYEAQ. The CDR3 loop reads CASSLAGQGGTQYF. The DNA of the CDR3 is TGTGCCAGCAGCTTAGCCGGACAGGGAGGGACCCAGTACTTC.

CDR3 loop: CASSLWGGTENTEAFF. The CDR3 bases are TGTGCCAGCAGCCTCTGGGGGGGGACAGAGAACACTGAAGCTTTCTTT. This chain joins TRBV7-9 and TRBJ1-1, with 7 bases fitting TRBD1. V lost 5 bases to trimming and J lost 1 base; unmatched junction nucleotides: 10. The CDR3 sequence is 16 residues long. Germline-derived CDR1 and CDR2 are SEHNR and FQNEAQ (reference sequence).

This rearrangement joins TRBV20-1 to TRBJ1-2; D remains ambiguous. Trimming left V 0 bases short and J 3 bases short, with 8 bases between. The CDR3 spans 13 residues. Germline V CDR1 and CDR2: DFQATT, SNEGSKA (reference sequence). For the CDR3, the DNA is TGCAGTGCTAGAGATCCGGAACACTATGGCTACACCTTC. Translated, it gives CSARDPEHYGYTF.